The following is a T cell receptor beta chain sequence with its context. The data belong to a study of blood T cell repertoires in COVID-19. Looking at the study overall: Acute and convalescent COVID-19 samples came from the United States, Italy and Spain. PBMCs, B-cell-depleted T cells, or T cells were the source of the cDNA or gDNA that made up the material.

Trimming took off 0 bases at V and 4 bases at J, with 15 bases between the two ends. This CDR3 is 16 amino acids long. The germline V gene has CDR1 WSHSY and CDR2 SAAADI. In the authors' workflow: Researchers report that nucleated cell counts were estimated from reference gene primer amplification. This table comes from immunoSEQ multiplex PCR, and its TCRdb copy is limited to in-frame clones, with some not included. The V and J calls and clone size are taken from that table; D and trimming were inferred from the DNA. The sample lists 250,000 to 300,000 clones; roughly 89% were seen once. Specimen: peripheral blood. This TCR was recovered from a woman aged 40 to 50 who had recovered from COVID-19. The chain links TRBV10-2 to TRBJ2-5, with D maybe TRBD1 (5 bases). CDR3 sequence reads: CASSESAAAGLETQYF. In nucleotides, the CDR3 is TGCGCCAGCAGTGAGTCGGCGGCGGCAGGGCTAGAGACCCAGTACTTC.